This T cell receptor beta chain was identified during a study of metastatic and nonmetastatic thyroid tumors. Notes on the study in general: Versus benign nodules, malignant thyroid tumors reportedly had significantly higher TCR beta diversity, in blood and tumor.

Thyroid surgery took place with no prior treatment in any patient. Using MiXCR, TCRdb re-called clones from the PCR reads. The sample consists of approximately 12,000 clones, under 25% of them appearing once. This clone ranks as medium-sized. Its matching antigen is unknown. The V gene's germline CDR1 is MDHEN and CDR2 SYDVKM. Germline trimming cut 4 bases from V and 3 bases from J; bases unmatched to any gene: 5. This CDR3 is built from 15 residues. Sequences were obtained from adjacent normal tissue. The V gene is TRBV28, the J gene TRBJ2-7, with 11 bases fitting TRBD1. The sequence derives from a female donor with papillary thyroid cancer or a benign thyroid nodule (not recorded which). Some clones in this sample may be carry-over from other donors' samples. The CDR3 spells CASSSWTGGGYEQYF. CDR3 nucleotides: TGTGCCAGCAGTTCGTGGACAGGGGGCGGCTACGAGCAGTACTTC. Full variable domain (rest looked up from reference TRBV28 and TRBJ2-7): DVKVTQSSRYLVKRTGEKVFLECVQDMDHENMFWYRQDPGLGLRLIYFSYDVKMKEKGDIPEGYSVSREKKERFSLILESASTNQTSMYLCASSSWTGGGYEQYFGPGTRLTVT.